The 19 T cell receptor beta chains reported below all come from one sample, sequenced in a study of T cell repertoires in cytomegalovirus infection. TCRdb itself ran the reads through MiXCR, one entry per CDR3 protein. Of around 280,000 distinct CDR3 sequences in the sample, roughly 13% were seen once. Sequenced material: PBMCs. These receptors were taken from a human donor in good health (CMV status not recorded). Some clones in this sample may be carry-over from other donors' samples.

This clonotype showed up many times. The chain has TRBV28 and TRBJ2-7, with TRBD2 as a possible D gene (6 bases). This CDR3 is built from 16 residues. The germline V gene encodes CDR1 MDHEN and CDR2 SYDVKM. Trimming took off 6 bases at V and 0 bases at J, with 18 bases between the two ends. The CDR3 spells CASRVPSGGSSYEQYF. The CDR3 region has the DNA TGTGCCAGCAGAGTCCCCTCCGGGGGAAGCTCCTACGAGCAGTACTTC.

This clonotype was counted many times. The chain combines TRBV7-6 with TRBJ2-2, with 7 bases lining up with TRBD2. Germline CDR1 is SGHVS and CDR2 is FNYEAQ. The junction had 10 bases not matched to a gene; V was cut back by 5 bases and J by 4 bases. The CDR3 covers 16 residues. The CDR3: CASSQGLAGVTGELFF. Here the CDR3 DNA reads TGTGCCAGCAGCCAAGGGCTTGCGGGAGTCACCGGGGAGCTGTTTTTT.

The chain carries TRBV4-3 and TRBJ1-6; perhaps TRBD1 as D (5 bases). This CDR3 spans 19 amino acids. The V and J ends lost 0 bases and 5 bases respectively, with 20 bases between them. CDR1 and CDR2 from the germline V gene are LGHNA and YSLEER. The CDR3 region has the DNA TGCGCCAGCAGCCAAGATGCTGTGGGAAGGGACCCCAATAATTCACCCCTCCACTTT. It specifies CASSQDAVGRDPNNSPLHF.

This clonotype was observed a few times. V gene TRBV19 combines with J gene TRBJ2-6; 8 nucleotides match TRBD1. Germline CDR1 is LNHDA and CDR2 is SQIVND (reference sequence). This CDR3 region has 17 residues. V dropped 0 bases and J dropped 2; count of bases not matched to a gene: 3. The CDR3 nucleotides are TGTGCCAGTAGTATAGACGACAGGGGAGCTGGGGCCAACGTCCTGACTTTC. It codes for CASSIDDRGAGANVLTF.

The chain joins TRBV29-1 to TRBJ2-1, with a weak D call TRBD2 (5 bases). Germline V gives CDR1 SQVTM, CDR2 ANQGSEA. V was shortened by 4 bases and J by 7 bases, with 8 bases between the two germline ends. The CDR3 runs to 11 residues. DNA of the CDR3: TGCAGCGTTGTAACGGGAAATGAGCAGTTCTTC. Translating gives CSVVTGNEQFF.

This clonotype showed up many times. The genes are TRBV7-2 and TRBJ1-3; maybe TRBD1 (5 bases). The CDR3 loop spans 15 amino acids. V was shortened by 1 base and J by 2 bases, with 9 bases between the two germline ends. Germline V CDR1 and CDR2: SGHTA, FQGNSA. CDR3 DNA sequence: TGTGCCAGCAGCTTAGGCTGGGGGACTGGAAACACCATATATTTT. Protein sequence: CASSLGWGTGNTIYF.

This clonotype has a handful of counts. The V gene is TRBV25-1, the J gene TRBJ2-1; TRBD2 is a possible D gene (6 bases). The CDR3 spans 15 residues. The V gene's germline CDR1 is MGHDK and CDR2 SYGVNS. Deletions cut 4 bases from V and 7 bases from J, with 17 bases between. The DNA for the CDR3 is TGTGCCAGCAGTGGGGCGGGGTTAGGTCCTAATGAGCAGTTCTTC. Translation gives CASSGAGLGPNEQFF.

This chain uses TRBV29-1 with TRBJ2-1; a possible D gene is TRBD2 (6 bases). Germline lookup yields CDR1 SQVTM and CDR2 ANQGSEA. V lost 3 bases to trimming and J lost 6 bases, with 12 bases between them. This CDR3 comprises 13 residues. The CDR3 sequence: CSVEGLQLNEQFF. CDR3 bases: TGCAGCGTTGAGGGACTGCAACTCAATGAGCAGTTCTTC.

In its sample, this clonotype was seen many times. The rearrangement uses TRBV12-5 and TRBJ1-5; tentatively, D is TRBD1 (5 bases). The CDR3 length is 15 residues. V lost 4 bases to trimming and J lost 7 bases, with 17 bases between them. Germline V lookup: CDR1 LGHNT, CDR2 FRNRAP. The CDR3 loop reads CASGSWTVRDQPQHF. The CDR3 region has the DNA TGTGCTAGTGGTTCCTGGACGGTGAGGGACCAGCCCCAGCATTTT.

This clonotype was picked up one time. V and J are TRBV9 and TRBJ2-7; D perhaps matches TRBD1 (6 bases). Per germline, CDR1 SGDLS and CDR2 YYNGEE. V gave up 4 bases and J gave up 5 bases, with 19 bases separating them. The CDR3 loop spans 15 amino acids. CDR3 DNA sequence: TGTGCCAGCAGCACCAGACAGGACGGGCTCCACGAGCAGTACTTC. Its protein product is CASSTRQDGLHEQYF.

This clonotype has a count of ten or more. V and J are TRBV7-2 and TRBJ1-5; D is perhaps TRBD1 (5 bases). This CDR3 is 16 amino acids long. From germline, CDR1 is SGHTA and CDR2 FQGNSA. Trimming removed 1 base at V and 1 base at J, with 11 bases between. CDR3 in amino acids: CASSLVAEGSNQPQHF. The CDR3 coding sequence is TGTGCCAGCAGCTTAGTAGCAGAGGGGAGCAATCAGCCCCAGCATTTT.

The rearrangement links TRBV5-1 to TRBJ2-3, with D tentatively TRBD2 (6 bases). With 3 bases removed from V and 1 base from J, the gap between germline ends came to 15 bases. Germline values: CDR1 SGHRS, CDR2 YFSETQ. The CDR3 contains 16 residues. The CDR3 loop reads CASSSPAGIGTDTQYF. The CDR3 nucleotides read TGCGCCAGCAGCTCACCCGCGGGGATAGGCACAGATACGCAGTATTTT. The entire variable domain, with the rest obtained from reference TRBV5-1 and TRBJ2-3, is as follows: KAGVTQTPRYLIKTRGQQVTLSCSPISGHRSVSWYQQTPGQGLQFLFEYFSETQRNKGNFPGRFSGRQFSNSRSEMNVSTLELGDSALYLCASSSPAGIGTDTQYFGPGTRLTVL.

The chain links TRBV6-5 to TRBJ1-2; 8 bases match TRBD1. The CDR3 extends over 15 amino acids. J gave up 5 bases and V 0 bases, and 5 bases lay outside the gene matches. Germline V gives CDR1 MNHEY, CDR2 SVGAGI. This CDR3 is CASSYSTGGGYGYTF. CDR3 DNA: TGTGCCAGCAGTTACTCAACAGGGGGAGGATATGGCTACACCTTC.

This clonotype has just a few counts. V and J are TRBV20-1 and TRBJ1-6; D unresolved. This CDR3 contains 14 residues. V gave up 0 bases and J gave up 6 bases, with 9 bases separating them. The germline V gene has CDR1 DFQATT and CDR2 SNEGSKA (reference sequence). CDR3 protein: CSARETVFNSPLHF. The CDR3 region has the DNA TGCAGTGCTAGAGAGACTGTATTTAATTCACCCCTCCACTTT.

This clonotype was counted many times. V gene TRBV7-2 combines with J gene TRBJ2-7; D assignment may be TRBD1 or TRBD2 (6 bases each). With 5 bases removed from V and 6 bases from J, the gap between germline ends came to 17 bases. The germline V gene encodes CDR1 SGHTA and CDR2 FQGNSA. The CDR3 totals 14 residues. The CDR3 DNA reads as TGTGCCAGCAGCCCCGGAGGGGGGTGGGGCGAGCAGTACTTC. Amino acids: CASSPGGGWGEQYF. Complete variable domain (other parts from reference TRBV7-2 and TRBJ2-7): GAGVSQSPSNKVTEKGKDVELRCDPISGHTALYWYRQSLGQGLEFLIYFQGNSAPDKSGLPSDRFSAERTGGSVSTLTIQRTQQEDSAVYLCASSPGGGWGEQYFGPGTRLTVT.

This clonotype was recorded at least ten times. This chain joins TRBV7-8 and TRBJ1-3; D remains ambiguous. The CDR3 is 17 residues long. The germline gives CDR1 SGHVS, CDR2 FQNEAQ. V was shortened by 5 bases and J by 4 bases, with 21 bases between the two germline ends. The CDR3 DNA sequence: TGTGCCAGCAGCCCCGAGCGTCGAAACCGCCTGGGAAACACCATATATTTT. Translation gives CASSPERRNRLGNTIYF. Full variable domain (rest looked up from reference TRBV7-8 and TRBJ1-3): GAGVSQSPRYKVAKRGQDVALRCDPISGHVSLFWYQQALGQGPEFLTYFQNEAQLDKSGLPSDRFFAERPEGSVSTLKIQRTQQEDSAVYLCASSPERRNRLGNTIYFGEGSWLTVV.

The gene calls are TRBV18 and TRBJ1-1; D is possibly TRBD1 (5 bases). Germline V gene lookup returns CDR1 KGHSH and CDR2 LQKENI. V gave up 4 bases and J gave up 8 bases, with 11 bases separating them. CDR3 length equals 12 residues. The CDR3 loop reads CASSQGTAEAFF. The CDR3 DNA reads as TGTGCCAGCTCACAAGGGACCGCCGAAGCTTTCTTT.

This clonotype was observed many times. CDR3 sequence reads: CASSFVSSGFSSYNEQFF. CDR3 bases: TGTGCCAGCAGCTTCGTGTCTAGCGGTTTTAGCTCCTACAATGAGCAGTTCTTC. The chain couples TRBV7-2 to TRBJ2-1; 7 bases line up with TRBD2. The CDR3 length is 18 residues. Germline CDR1 SGHTA, CDR2 FQGNSA. Trimming took 3 bases from V and 0 from J; bases not matched to a gene: 11. The full variable domain, rest sourced from reference TRBV7-2 and TRBJ2-1, is GAGVSQSPSNKVTEKGKDVELRCDPISGHTALYWYRQSLGQGLEFLIYFQGNSAPDKSGLPSDRFSAERTGGSVSTLTIQRTQQEDSAVYLCASSFVSSGFSSYNEQFFGPGTRLTVL.

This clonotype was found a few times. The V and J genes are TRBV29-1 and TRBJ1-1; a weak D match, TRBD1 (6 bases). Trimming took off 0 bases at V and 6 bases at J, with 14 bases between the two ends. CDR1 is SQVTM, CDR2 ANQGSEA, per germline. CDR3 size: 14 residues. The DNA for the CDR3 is TGCAGCGTTGAAGACCTCCGGGACACCTCTGAAGCTTTCTTT. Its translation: CSVEDLRDTSEAFF.